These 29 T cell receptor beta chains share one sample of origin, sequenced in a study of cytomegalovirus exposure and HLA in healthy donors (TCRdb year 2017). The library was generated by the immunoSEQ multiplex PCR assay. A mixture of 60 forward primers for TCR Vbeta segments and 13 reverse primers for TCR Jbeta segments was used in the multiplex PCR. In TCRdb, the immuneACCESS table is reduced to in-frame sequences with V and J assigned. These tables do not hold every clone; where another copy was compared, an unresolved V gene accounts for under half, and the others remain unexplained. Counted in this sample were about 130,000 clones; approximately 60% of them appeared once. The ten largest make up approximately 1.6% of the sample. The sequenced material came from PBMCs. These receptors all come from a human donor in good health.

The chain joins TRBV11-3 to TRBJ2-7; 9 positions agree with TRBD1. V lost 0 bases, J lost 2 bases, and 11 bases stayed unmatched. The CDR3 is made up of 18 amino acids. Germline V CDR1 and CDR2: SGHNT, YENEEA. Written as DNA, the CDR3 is TGTGCCAGCAGCTTAGAGGGACTCGGACAGGGGCGGACCTACGAGCAGTACTTC. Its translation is CASSLEGLGQGRTYEQYF.

The CDR3 DNA reads TGTGCCAGCAGCTCTAACGCAAAACAGGGGAACATTCAGTACTTC. The encoded protein is CASSSNAKQGNIQYF. The chain links TRBV11-2 to TRBJ2-4; TRBD1 matches 7 bases. The germline V gene encodes CDR1 SGHAT and CDR2 FQNNGV. The CDR3 totals 15 residues. After removal of 4 bases from V and 7 bases from J, the junction contained 10 bases not matched to a gene.

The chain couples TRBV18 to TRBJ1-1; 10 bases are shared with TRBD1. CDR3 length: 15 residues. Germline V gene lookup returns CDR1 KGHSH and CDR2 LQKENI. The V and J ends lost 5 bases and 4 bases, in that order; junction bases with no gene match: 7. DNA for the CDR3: TGTGCCAGCTCAACGCAACGGGACAGGGGCACTGAAGCTTTCTTT. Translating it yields CASSTQRDRGTEAFF.

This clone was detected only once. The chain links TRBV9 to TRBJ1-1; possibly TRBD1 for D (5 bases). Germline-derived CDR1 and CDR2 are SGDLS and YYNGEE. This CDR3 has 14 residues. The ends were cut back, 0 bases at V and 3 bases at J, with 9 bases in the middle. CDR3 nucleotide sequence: TGTGCCAGCAGCGTAGCCTGGGGGGACACTGAAGCTTTCTTT. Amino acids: CASSVAWGDTEAFF.

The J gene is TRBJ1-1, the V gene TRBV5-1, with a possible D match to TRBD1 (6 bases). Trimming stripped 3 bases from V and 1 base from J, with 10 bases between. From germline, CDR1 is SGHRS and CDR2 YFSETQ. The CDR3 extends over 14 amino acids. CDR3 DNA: TGCGCCAGCAGCTGGAACAGGGAGAACACTGAAGCTTTCTTT. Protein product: CASSWNRENTEAFF.

As DNA, the CDR3 is TGTGCCAGTTCTCGGGGGGGCTCCTACGAGCAGTACTTC. Translated: CASSRGGSYEQYF. The chain carries TRBV19 and TRBJ2-7, with 8 bases matching TRBD2. Trimming at V came to 8 bases and at J to 0 bases, leaving 3 bases not matched to a gene. Germline V gives CDR1 LNHDA, CDR2 SQIVND (reference sequence). This CDR3 contains 13 residues.

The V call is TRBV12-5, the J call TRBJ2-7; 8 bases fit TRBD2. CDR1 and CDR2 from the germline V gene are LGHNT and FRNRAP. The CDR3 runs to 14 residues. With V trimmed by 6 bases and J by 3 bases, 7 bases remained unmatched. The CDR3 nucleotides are TGTGCTAGTGGCCGGGAGGGGCCCTACTACGAGCAGTACTTC. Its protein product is CASGREGPYYEQYF.

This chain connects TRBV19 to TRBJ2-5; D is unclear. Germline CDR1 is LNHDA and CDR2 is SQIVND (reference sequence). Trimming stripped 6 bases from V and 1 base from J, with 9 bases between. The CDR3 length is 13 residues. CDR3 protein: CASSENFQETQYF. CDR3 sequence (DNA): TGTGCCAGTAGCGAAAACTTCCAAGAGACCCAGTACTTC.

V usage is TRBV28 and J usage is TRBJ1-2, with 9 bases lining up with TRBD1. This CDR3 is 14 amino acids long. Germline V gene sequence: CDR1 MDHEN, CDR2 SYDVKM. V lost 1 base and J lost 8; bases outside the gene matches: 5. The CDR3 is CASSLFRTGEGYTF. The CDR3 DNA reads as TGTGCCAGCAGTTTATTCCGGACAGGGGAGGGCTACACCTTC.

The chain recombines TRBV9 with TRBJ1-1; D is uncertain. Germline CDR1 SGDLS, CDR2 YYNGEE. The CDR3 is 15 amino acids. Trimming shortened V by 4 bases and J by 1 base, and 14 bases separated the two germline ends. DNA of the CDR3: TGTGCCAGCAGCTTGCTAAGTTCCCAGAACACTGAAGCTTTCTTT. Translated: CASSLLSSQNTEAFF.

The CDR3 DNA reads TGTGCCAGCAGTTTGGAGGGGCCCTACGAGCAGTACTTC. Translation gives CASSLEGPYEQYF. The chain is built from TRBV28 and TRBJ2-7; D is perhaps TRBD2 (6 bases). Germline V gene data show CDR1 as MDHEN and CDR2 as SYDVKM. Between the trimmed V and J ends, which lost 3 bases and 2 bases, there was a span of 8 bases. The CDR3 covers 13 residues.

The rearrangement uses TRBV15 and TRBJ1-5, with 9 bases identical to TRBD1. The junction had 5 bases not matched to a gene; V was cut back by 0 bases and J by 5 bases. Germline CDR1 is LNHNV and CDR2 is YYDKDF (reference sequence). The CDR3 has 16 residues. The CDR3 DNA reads TGTGCCACCAGCAGAGATGTGACAGGGGGGTATCAGCCCCAGCATTTT. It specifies CATSRDVTGGYQPQHF.

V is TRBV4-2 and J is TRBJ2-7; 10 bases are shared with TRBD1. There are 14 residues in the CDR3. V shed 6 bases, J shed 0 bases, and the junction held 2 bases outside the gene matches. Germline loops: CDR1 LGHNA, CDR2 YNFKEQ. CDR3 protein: CASRGTGASYEQYF. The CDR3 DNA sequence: TGTGCCAGCAGGGGGACAGGGGCCTCCTACGAGCAGTACTTC.

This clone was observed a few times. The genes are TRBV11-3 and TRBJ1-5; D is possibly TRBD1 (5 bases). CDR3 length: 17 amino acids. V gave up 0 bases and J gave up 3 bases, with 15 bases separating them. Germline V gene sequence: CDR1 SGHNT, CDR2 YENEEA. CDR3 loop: CASSLDRPGWDNQPQHF. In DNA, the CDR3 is TGTGCCAGCAGCTTAGATAGGCCAGGGTGGGACAATCAGCCCCAGCATTTT.

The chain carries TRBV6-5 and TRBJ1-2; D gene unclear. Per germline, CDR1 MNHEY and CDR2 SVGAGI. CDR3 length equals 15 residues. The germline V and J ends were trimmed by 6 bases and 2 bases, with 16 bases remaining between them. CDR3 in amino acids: CASSSGSSGNYGYTF. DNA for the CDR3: TGTGCCAGCAGCTCAGGTTCCTCGGGAAACTATGGCTACACCTTC.

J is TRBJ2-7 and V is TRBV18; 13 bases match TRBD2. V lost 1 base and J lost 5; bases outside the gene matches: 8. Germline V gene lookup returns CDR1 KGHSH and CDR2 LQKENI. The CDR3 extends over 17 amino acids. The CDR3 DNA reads TGTGCCAGCTCACCACAGACTAGCGGGAGGAGGATGGACGAGCAGTACTTC. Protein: CASSPQTSGRRMDEQYF.

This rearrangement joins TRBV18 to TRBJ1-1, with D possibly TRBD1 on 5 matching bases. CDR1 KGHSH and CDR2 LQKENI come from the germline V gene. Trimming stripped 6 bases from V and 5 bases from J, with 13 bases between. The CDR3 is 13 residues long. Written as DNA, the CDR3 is TGTGCCAGCTCCGGACGGGGGGGGACTGAAGCTTTCTTT. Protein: CASSGRGGTEAFF.

CDR3 sequence: CASSENRGGTEAFF. CDR3 sequence (DNA): TGCGCCAGCAGTGAGAACAGGGGCGGGACTGAAGCTTTCTTT. V and J are TRBV10-1 and TRBJ1-1; TRBD1 matches at 7 bases. The ends lost 2 bases at V and 5 bases at J; junction bases unmatched: 5. CDR1 and CDR2 from the germline V gene are WNHNN and SYGVQD (reference sequence). The CDR3 has 14 residues.

The CDR3 sequence: CASSQIGQVSTDTQYF. The CDR3 bases are TGCGCCAGCAGCCAGATAGGACAGGTCAGCACAGATACGCAGTATTTT. The chain carries TRBV4-3 and TRBJ2-3; 7 bases line up with TRBD1. Germline V CDR1 and CDR2: LGHNA, YSLEER. Trimming took 3 bases from V and 0 from J; bases not matched to a gene: 6. The CDR3 runs to 16 residues.

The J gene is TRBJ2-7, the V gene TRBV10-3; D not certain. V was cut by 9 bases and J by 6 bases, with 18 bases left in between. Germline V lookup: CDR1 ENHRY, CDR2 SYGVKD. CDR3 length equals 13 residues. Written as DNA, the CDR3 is TGTGCCATTGCTGGTCAAATGGCTTCCGAGCAGTACTTC. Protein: CAIAGQMASEQYF.

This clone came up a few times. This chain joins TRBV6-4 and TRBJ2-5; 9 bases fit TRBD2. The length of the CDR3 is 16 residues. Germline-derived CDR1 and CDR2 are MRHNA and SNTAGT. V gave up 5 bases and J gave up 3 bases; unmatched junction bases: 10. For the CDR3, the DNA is TGTGCCAGCAGTTACGGGCTAGCGGGATGGGAAGAGACCCAGTACTTC. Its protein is CASSYGLAGWEETQYF.

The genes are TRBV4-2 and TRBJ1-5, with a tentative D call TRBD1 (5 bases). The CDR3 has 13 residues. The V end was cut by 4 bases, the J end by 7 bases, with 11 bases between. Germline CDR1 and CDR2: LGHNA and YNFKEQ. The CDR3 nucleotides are TGTGCCAGCAGCCGGGGACTTAACCAGCCCCAGCATTTT. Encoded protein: CASSRGLNQPQHF.

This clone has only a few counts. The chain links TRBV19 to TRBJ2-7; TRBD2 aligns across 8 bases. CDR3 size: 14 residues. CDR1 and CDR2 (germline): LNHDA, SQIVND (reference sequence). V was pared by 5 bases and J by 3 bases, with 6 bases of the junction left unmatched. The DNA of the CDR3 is TGTGCCAGTAGTTCACGACTAGCGAACTACGAGCAGTACTTC. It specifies CASSSRLANYEQYF.

The CDR3: CASSDPAGALRDYGYTF. CDR3 coding DNA: TGTGCCAGTAGCGATCCCGCGGGGGCGCTTAGGGACTATGGCTACACCTTC. V usage is TRBV19 and J usage is TRBJ1-2; D perhaps matches TRBD1 (6 bases). V lost 6 bases to trimming and J lost 3 bases, with 23 bases between them. The CDR3 has 17 amino acids. The germline CDR1 and CDR2 sequences are LNHDA and SQIVND (reference sequence).

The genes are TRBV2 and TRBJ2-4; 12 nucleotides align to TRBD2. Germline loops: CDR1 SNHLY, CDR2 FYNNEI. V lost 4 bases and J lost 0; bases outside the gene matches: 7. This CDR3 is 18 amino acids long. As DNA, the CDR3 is TGTGCCAGCAGTGGACTAGCGGGAGAGGGAGTAGCCAAAAACATTCAGTACTTC. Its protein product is CASSGLAGEGVAKNIQYF.

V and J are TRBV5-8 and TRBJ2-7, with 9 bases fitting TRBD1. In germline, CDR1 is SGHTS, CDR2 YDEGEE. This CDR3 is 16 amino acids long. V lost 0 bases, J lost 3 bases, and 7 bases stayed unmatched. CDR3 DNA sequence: TGTGCCAGCAGCTTGGCCAACGGGGACAGGGTCTACGAGCAGTACTTC. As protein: CASSLANGDRVYEQYF.

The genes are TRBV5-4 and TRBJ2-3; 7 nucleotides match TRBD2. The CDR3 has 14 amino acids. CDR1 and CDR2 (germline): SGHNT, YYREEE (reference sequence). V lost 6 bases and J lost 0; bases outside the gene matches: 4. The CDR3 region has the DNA TGTGCCAGCACCACGGGGGGTAGCACAGATACGCAGTATTTT. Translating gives CASTTGGSTDTQYF.

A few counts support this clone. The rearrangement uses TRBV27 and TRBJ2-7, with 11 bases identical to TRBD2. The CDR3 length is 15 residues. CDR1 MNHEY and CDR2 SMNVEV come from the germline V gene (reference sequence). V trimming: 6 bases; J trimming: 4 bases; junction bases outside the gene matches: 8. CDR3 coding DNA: TGTGCCAGCAGGCCCGGGACTAGCGGATATTACGAGCAGTACTTC. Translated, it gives CASRPGTSGYYEQYF.

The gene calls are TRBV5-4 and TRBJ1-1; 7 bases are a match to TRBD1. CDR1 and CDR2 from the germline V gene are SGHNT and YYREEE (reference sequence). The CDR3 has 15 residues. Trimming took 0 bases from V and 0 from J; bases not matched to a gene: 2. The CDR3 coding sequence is TGTGCCAGCAGCTTGGCCGGGACAGTGAACACTGAAGCTTTCTTT. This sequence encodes CASSLAGTVNTEAFF.